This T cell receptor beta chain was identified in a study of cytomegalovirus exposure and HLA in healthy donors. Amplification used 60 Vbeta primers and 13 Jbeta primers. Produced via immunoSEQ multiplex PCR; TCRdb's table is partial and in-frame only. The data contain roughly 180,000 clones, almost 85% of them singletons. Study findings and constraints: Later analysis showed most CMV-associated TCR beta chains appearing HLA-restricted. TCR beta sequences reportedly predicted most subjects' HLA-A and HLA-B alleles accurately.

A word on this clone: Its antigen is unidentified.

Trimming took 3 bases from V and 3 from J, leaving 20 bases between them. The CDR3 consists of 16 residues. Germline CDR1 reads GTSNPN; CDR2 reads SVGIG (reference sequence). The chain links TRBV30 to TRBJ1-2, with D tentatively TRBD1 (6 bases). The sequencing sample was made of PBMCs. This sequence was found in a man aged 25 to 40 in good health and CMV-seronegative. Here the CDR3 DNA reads TGTGCCTGGAGGCAGTGGGGGGGCGCGAGGGACTATGGCTACACCTTC. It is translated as CAWRQWGGARDYGYTF.